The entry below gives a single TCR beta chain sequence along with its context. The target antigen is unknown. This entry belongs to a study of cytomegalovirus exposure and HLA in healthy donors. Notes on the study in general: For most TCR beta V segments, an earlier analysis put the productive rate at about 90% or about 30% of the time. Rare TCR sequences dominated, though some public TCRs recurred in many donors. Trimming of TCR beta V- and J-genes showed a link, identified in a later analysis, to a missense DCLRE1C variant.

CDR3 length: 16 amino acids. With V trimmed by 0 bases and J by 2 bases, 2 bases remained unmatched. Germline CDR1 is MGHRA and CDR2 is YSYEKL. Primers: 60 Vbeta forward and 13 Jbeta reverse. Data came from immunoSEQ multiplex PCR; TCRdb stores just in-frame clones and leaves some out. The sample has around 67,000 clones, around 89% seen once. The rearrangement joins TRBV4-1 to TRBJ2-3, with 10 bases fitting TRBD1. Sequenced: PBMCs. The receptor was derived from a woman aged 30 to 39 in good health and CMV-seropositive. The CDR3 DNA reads TGCGCCAGCAGCCAAGAGGGGACAGGGGCCACAGATACGCAGTATTTT. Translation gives CASSQEGTGATDTQYF.